The 20 T cell receptor beta chains below were found in one sample sequenced in a study of T cell repertoires in cytomegalovirus infection. No antigen has been assigned to these receptors. TCRdb used MiXCR to reprocess the reads, holding one entry per CDR3 protein. The table lists 100,000 to 120,000 distinct CDR3 sequences, 30% of them singletons. The sequenced sample was CD8+ T cells from cultured PBMCs, obtained from culture after CMV antigen stimulation. These receptors came from a human donor in good health (CMV status not recorded). Some clones in this sample may be carry-over from other donors' samples.

The gene calls are TRBV6-2 or TRBV6-3 and TRBJ1-5; 7 bases align to TRBD1. Germline CDR1 MNHEY, CDR2 SVGEGT. The V gene end was trimmed by 7 bases and the J gene end by 6 bases; junction bases not matched to a gene: 15. There are 16 residues in the CDR3. The DNA for the CDR3 is TGTGCCAGCAAGCCGGGACAGAGAGCTCTCAGTCAGCCCCAGCATTTT. Translated, it gives CASKPGQRALSQPQHF.

This chain uses TRBV5-5 with TRBJ1-1, with unresolved D. This CDR3 has 14 residues. From germline, CDR1 is SGHKS and CDR2 YYEKEE (reference sequence). V lost 2 bases and J 0 bases, leaving 8 bases between the germline ends. The CDR3 nucleotides are TGTGCCAGCAGCTTCGTCGGTATGAACACTGAAGCTTTCTTT. Translation gives CASSFVGMNTEAFF.

The chain is built from TRBV19 and TRBJ1-5; the D gene is possibly TRBD1 (6 bases). Germline-derived CDR1 and CDR2 are LNHDA and SQIVND (reference sequence). The CDR3 contains 19 residues. Trimming pared 1 base from V and 0 bases from J, leaving 19 bases between. The DNA for the CDR3 is TGTGCCAGTAGTATAGGCGGGGGCCTGTCTGTTTATAGCAATCAGCCCCAGCATTTT. Its protein product is CASSIGGGLSVYSNQPQHF.

This clonotype was observed many times. The CDR3 sequence: CASSDPAGGLTDTQYF. The CDR3 DNA reads TGTGCCAGCAGTGATCCCGCGGGGGGGCTCACAGATACGCAGTATTTT. The chain employs TRBV2 and TRBJ2-3; 9 bases agree with TRBD2. J was trimmed by 2 bases and V by 3 bases; bases with no gene match: 6. Germline values: CDR1 SNHLY, CDR2 FYNNEI. This CDR3 has 16 amino acids.

The chain carries TRBV5-1 and TRBJ2-1; a possible D gene is TRBD2 (6 bases). Trimming cost V 4 bases and J 4 bases, with 15 bases left between them. The CDR3 spans 15 residues. Per the germline V gene, CDR1 is SGHRS and CDR2 is YFSETQ. CDR3 nucleotide sequence: TGCGCCAGCAGCCCGTCTTCGGGGGAGTACAATGAGCAGTTCTTC. Protein: CASSPSSGEYNEQFF.

This chain connects TRBV4-3 to TRBJ1-6; weak D call: TRBD1 (5 bases). The V and J ends lost 0 bases and 3 bases respectively, with 12 bases between them. Germline lookup yields CDR1 LGHNA and CDR2 YSLEER. The CDR3 loop spans 17 amino acids. The CDR3 bases are TGCGCCAGCAGCCAAGACCTGTGGGGCGGCTATAATTCACCCCTCCACTTT. It specifies CASSQDLWGGYNSPLHF.

V is TRBV6-8 and J is TRBJ2-2; 8 bases agree with TRBD1. Germline CDR1 MNHGY, CDR2 SAAAGT. The CDR3 spans 16 residues. Unmatched junction bases numbered 4, after V lost 0 bases and J lost 4 bases. CDR3: CASSYSETGATGELFF. The CDR3 DNA reads as TGTGCCAGCAGTTACTCGGAGACAGGGGCCACCGGGGAGCTGTTTTTT.

This clonotype was observed a handful of times. This chain links TRBV4-3 with TRBJ2-7, with 8 bases matching TRBD1. Germline V gene data show CDR1 as LGHNA and CDR2 as YSLEER. The ends lost 2 bases at V and 6 bases at J; junction bases unmatched: 9. The CDR3 spans 15 residues. DNA of the CDR3: TGCGCCAGCAGCCAAAGCCTTTCAGGGGGCGGCGAGCAGTACTTC. Its protein is CASSQSLSGGGEQYF.

This clonotype showed up just a few times. The chain couples TRBV18 to TRBJ2-7, with D tentatively TRBD1 (6 bases). Germline V lookup: CDR1 KGHSH, CDR2 LQKENI. CDR3 size: 16 residues. Trimming stripped 2 bases from V and 5 bases from J, with 19 bases between. In nucleotides, the CDR3 is TGTGCCAGCTCACCAGCCCAAAGGACAGCCAGTCACGAGCAGTACTTC. It translates to CASSPAQRTASHEQYF.

In DNA, the CDR3 is TGTGCCAGCAAAGGGGTTCTGGATGAAAAACTGTTTTTT. Translated: CASKGVLDEKLFF. V and J are TRBV6-1 and TRBJ1-4; possible D gene TRBD1, 5 bases. The CDR3 loop spans 13 amino acids. V was cut by 7 bases and J by 6 bases, with 12 bases left in between. Germline V lookup: CDR1 MNHNS, CDR2 SASEGT.

This clonotype has just a few counts. This sequence joins TRBV18 and TRBJ2-5; no clear D gene. Trimming cost V 0 bases and J 0 bases, with 2 bases left between them. The CDR3 has 13 amino acids. Germline loops: CDR1 KGHSH, CDR2 LQKENI. CDR3 protein: CASSPPYQETQYF. CDR3 sequence (DNA): TGTGCCAGCTCACCACCGTACCAAGAGACCCAGTACTTC.

The rearrangement links TRBV2 to TRBJ1-2; TRBD1 might be the D (6 bases). Trimming took 6 bases from V and 8 from J, leaving 16 bases between them. Germline V gene sequence: CDR1 SNHLY, CDR2 FYNNEI. This CDR3 is 13 amino acids long. CDR3 residues: CASREPGGEGYTF. The CDR3 DNA sequence: TGTGCCAGCAGAGAGCCGGGGGGCGAGGGCTACACCTTC.

V gene TRBV12-3 or TRBV12-4 combines with J gene TRBJ1-4; 7 nucleotides align to TRBD1. This CDR3 is 13 amino acids long. V was pared by 7 bases and J by 6 bases, with 5 bases of the junction left unmatched. This CDR3 reads CASNGQVDEKLFF. The CDR3 nucleotides read TGTGCCAGCAACGGACAGGTGGATGAAAAACTGTTTTTT.

This clonotype came up many times. This chain uses TRBV7-2 with TRBJ1-2, with 7 bases that match TRBD1. Germline V gives CDR1 SGHTA, CDR2 FQGNSA. The CDR3 is 14 residues long. V shed 5 bases and J 4 bases; nucleotides not matched to a gene: 7. The CDR3 protein is CASSPTGQFYGYTF. The CDR3 bases are TGTGCCAGCAGCCCCACGGGACAGTTCTATGGCTACACCTTC.

This clonotype was detected only a few times. This chain links TRBV11-1 with TRBJ2-1; 8 positions match TRBD1. Germline V gene data show CDR1 as SGHAT and CDR2 as FQDESV (reference sequence). Unmatched junction bases numbered 4, after V lost 5 bases and J lost 1 base. The CDR3 runs 15 residues. The CDR3 protein is CASSGGQGSYNEQFF. CDR3 nucleotide sequence: TGTGCCAGCAGCGGAGGACAGGGTTCCTACAATGAGCAGTTCTTC. Filled out from reference TRBV11-1 and TRBJ2-1, the complete variable domain reads EAEVAQSPRYKITEKSQAVAFWCDPISGHATLYWYRQILGQGPELLVQFQDESVVDDSQLPKDRFSAERLKGVDSTLKIQPAELGDSAMYLCASSGGQGSYNEQFFGPGTRLTVL.

The CDR3 coding sequence is TGTGCCAGCAGCCAATCGGACCCCTACGAGCAGTACTTC. It codes for CASSQSDPYEQYF. The genes are TRBV7-9 and TRBJ2-7; D is undetermined. In germline, CDR1 is SEHNR, CDR2 FQNEAQ (reference sequence). V gave up 5 bases and J gave up 2 bases, with 10 bases separating them. The CDR3 loop spans 13 amino acids.

V gene TRBV7-8 combines with J gene TRBJ2-7; maybe TRBD1 (6 bases). The CDR3 runs 14 residues. Germline assignment: CDR1 SGHVS and CDR2 FQNEAQ. V shed 5 bases and J shed 3 bases, with 14 bases lying between them. In nucleotides, the CDR3 is TGTGCCAGCAGCCCGATGGGACACATCTACGAGCAGTACTTC. Protein sequence: CASSPMGHIYEQYF.

This clonotype showed up many times. V is TRBV20-1 and J is TRBJ2-2; 12 nucleotides match TRBD1. The CDR3 is made up of 16 amino acids. Germline trimming cut 5 bases from V and 3 bases from J; bases unmatched to any gene: 7. The V gene's germline CDR1 is DFQATT and CDR2 SNEGSKA (reference sequence). The CDR3 coding sequence is TGCAGTGCTTGGGACAGGGGGCGCGGGGACACCGGGGAGCTGTTTTTT. Amino acids: CSAWDRGRGDTGELFF.

This clonotype was observed a handful of times. The chain links TRBV6-5 to TRBJ1-1, with 10 bases fitting TRBD1. The CDR3 is made up of 16 amino acids. Germline CDR1 MNHEY, CDR2 SVGAGI. The junction had 5 bases not matched to a gene; V was cut back by 4 bases and J by 0 bases. CDR3 nucleotides: TGTGCCAGCAGTTGGGACAGGGGAAGGATGAACACTGAAGCTTTCTTT. This encodes CASSWDRGRMNTEAFF.

The chain has TRBV19 and TRBJ1-2; D is perhaps TRBD1 (6 bases). Trimming cost V 5 bases and J 4 bases, with 20 bases left between them. Germline values: CDR1 LNHDA, CDR2 SQIVND (reference sequence). The CDR3 length is 16 residues. The DNA of the CDR3 is TGTGCCAGTAGTTCTTCGCCGGGACACCCGCTCTATGGCTACACCTTC. Protein: CASSSSPGHPLYGYTF.